This entry lists 15 T cell receptor beta chains sequenced from one sample in a study of neurological immune-mediated disorders. The time point is: longitudinal time-point 3. TCRdb processed the 5' RACE reads anew with MiXCR; each CDR3 protein has one entry. The table lists about 45,000 distinct CDR3 sequences, approximately 13% of them singletons. The material sequenced was PBMCs. The receptors derive from a man younger than 45 in good health.

This clonotype was detected many times. The gene calls are TRBV20-1 and TRBJ2-5; D gene ambiguous. This CDR3 has 13 amino acids. Germline V gives CDR1 DFQATT, CDR2 SNEGSKA (reference sequence). Trimming removed 3 bases at V and 6 bases at J, with 14 bases between. The CDR3 sequence is CSASPELVKTQYF. The CDR3 DNA is TGCAGTGCTAGCCCGGAGTTGGTAAAGACCCAGTACTTC.

A remark on this clonotype: A read error may be the cause here, since a much bigger clone is one base away. The V and J genes are TRBV12-3 or TRBV12-4 and TRBJ2-7; 9 nucleotides match TRBD1. Germline trimming cut 8 bases from V and 6 bases from J; bases unmatched to any gene: 8. The CDR3 is made up of 13 amino acids. The CDR3 reads CASARTGACEQYF. The CDR3 DNA sequence: TGTGCCAGCGCCCGGACAGGGGCCTGCGAGCAGTACTTC.

This clonotype was detected many times. This sequence joins TRBV20-1 and TRBJ2-7; D ambiguous. The CDR3 consists of 12 residues. With 3 bases removed from V and 1 base from J, the gap between germline ends came to 7 bases. Germline values: CDR1 DFQATT, CDR2 SNEGSKA (reference sequence). DNA for the CDR3: TGCAGTGCTAGTTGGCTTTCCTACGAGCAGTACTTC. Protein: CSASWLSYEQYF.

Remarks on this clonotype: Since a much larger clone is just one base distant, this may be a read error. A read error is likely, as this CDR3 ends without the conserved phenylalanine or tryptophan. The chain couples TRBV5-7 to TRBJ2-1; no definite D call. Being an ORF, TRBV5-7 has a function that is uncertain. The CDR3 extends over 15 amino acids. V was cut by 0 bases and J by 4 bases, with 11 bases left in between. The DNA for the CDR3 is TGTGCCAGCAGCTTGGTAGCTAGATATTACAATGAGCAGTTCCTC. Residues: CASSLVARYYNEQFL.

There are many counts of this clonotype. CDR3 loop: CASSLGQGWGTDTQYF. The DNA for the CDR3 is TGTGCCAGCAGTTTGGGACAGGGATGGGGCACAGATACGCAGTATTTT. The chain joins TRBV28 to TRBJ2-3; 9 bases agree with TRBD1. The CDR3 covers 16 residues. Trimming took 3 bases from V and 1 from J; bases not matched to a gene: 5. CDR1 and CDR2 from the germline V gene are MDHEN and SYDVKM.

This clonotype was seen many times. The CDR3 protein is CSANDRLKNIQYF. The DNA of the CDR3 is TGCAGTGCTAACGACAGGCTTAAAAACATTCAGTACTTC. This chain uses TRBV20-1 with TRBJ2-4; possibly TRBD1 for D (6 bases). The CDR3 extends over 13 amino acids. Trimming removed 4 bases at V and 4 bases at J, with 11 bases between. Germline V gene lookup returns CDR1 DFQATT and CDR2 SNEGSKA (reference sequence).

V and J are TRBV20-1 and TRBJ2-3; 7 bases map to TRBD1. The germline gives CDR1 DFQATT, CDR2 SNEGSKA (reference sequence). This CDR3 is built from 17 residues. V trimming: 4 bases; J trimming: 2 bases; junction bases outside the gene matches: 15. This chain's CDR3 is CSATGQASVTHTDTQYF. In nucleotides, the CDR3 is TGCAGTGCTACAGGACAGGCCTCGGTTACACACACAGATACGCAGTATTTT.

The gene calls are TRBV25-1 and TRBJ2-5; 13 bases agree with TRBD2. V was pared by 7 bases and J by 5 bases, with 7 bases of the junction left unmatched. Germline V lookup: CDR1 MGHDK, CDR2 SYGVNS. CDR3 length: 15 amino acids. The chain's CDR3 is CASTSGLAGRETQYF. The CDR3 nucleotides are TGTGCCAGCACCTCGGGACTAGCGGGAAGGGAGACCCAGTACTTC.

This clonotype has at least ten counts. Here the CDR3 DNA reads TGTGCCAGCAGCCGCCCCGGGACAGGGACCTACGAGCAGTACTTC. It yields the protein CASSRPGTGTYEQYF. V gene TRBV3-1 combines with J gene TRBJ2-7; 9 bases map to TRBD1. V was pared by 4 bases and J by 2 bases, with 6 bases of the junction left unmatched. This CDR3 spans 15 amino acids. Germline V lookup: CDR1 LGHDT, CDR2 YNNKEL (reference sequence).

This clonotype was seen many times. The chain has TRBV20-1 and TRBJ2-1; 10 nucleotides agree with TRBD2. Germline V gene sequence: CDR1 DFQATT, CDR2 SNEGSKA (reference sequence). The CDR3 is 17 amino acids. V gave up 6 bases and J gave up 3 bases; unmatched junction bases: 14. The CDR3 DNA follows: TGCAGTGCCCCCGGGTCAGCGGGAGGGCCTAACTACAATGAGCAGTTCTTC. Protein sequence: CSAPGSAGGPNYNEQFF.

Comment on this clonotype: A read error may account for a junction end that differs from germline. The rearrangement uses TRBV12-3 or TRBV12-4 and TRBJ1-5; tentatively, D is TRBD1 (6 bases). The CDR3 is 14 amino acids. The CDR3 region is CASSITGREQPHHF. The CDR3 nucleotides read TGTGCCAGTAGTATCACAGGGAGGGAGCAGCCCCATCATTTT.

This clonotype was picked up many times. The gene calls are TRBV18 and TRBJ2-1, with D possibly TRBD1 on 5 matching bases. The germline CDR1 and CDR2 sequences are KGHSH and LQKENI. This CDR3 has 16 residues. Trimming took off 0 bases at V and 4 bases at J, with 13 bases between the two ends. The DNA for the CDR3 is TGTGCCAGCTCACCACCTTGGACACCCTTTTACAATGAGCAGTTCTTC. Translation: CASSPPWTPFYNEQFF.

The sample holds one count of this clonotype. This may be a read error, as it is one base from a much larger clone. The chain joins TRBV12-3 or TRBV12-4 to TRBJ2-1, with a tentative D call TRBD2 (6 bases). The CDR3 contains 13 residues. The V end was cut by 8 bases, the J end by 4 bases, with 12 bases between. Here the CDR3 DNA reads TGTGCCAGCGGGAGCGGGCATTACAATGAGCAGTTCTTC. Translating gives CASGSGHYNEQFF.

This clonotype was counted ten times or more. This chain's CDR3 is CATSSLSYNEQFF. For the CDR3, the DNA is TGTGCCACCAGTTCCCTATCCTACAATGAGCAGTTCTTC. This chain links TRBV24-1 with TRBJ2-1, with unresolved D. The V gene lost 6 bases and the J gene lost 1 base, with 6 bases spanning the gap. From germline, CDR1 is KGHDR and CDR2 SFDVKD. The CDR3 totals 13 residues.

This clonotype was seen ten or more times. The chain uses TRBV5-1 and TRBJ2-7, with D maybe TRBD2 (5 bases). The CDR3 is made up of 16 amino acids. V dropped 4 bases and J dropped 1 base, with 18 bases sitting between them. CDR1 SGHRS and CDR2 YFSETQ come from the germline V gene. CDR3 bases: TGCGCCAGCAGCCCGGACGGAGGAAAAGTTTCCTACGAGCAGTACTTC. This encodes CASSPDGGKVSYEQYF.